The rows below give T cell receptor beta chains drawn from one sample of a study of cytomegalovirus exposure and HLA in healthy donors. The repertoire was sequenced with immunoSEQ multiplex PCR; TCRdb's copy has only in-frame clones and lacks some. The sample yields some 170,000 clones, over 80% seen once. Sequenced sample: PBMCs. Every receptor here comes from a man in his fifties in good health and CMV-seropositive. Both conserved end residues are part of each CDR3. Each record gives: J gene, clone size, D gene, V gene, CDR3 DNA, CDR3 protein. The D gene is left open where the match is weak. Only part of the rows carry a size: once, few, many, or a class if the clone is expanded.

TRBJ1-1,.,.,TRBV13,TGTGCCAGCAGCGCGGGGGGCTTGGGCACTGAAGCTTTCTTT,CASSAGGLGTEAFF
TRBJ1-2,.,.,TRBV28,TGTGCCAGCAGGGACCTGCAGGGTCAGGTCTATGGCTACACCTTC,CASRDLQGQVYGYTF
TRBJ1-3,.,TRBD1,TRBV4-2,TGTGCCAGCAGCCAACCTGGGACAGGGGGATACTTTGGAAACACCATATATTTT,CASSQPGTGGYFGNTIYF
TRBJ1-4,.,.,TRBV7-6,TGTGCCAGCAGCCAAACAATAAAACAGGGAACCCATGAAAAACTGTTTTTT,CASSQTIKQGTHEKLFF
TRBJ2-4,.,.,TRBV11-1,TGTGCCAGCAGCACTAGTAAATCGATTCGAAACATTCAGTACTTC,CASSTSKSIRNIQYF
TRBJ2-7,.,TRBD2,TRBV13,TGTGCCAGCAGCTCCGGGACCGGGAGGTACGAGCAGTACTTC,CASSSGTGRYEQYF
TRBJ2-7,.,TRBD2,TRBV27,TGTGCCAGCAGTCGAGCGGGAGGTTCCCACGAGCAGTACTTC,CASSRAGGSHEQYF
TRBJ1-2,.,.,TRBV25-1,TGTGCCAGCAGTGAAGGAGGGAATGGCTACACCTTC,CASSEGGNGYTF
TRBJ2-3,few,.,TRBV9,TGTGCCAGCAGCGTAACAGGGTTCAAGGATACGCAGTATTTT,CASSVTGFKDTQYF
TRBJ2-6,.,.,TRBV5-4,TGTGCCAGCAGTCCCAGTGGGGCCAACGTCCTGACTTTC,CASSPSGANVLTF
TRBJ2-1,once,.,TRBV5-1,TGCGCCAGCAGCTCCGGGACACAACACAATGAGCAGTTCTTC,CASSSGTQHNEQFF
TRBJ2-5,once,.,TRBV19,TGTGCCAGTACCCAGGGGCAGGGAGAGACCCAGTACTTC,CASTQGQGETQYF
TRBJ2-3,.,TRBD2,TRBV9,TGTGCCAGCAGCACTCCTTTTACTAGCGGGGGGGCCATAGATACGCAGTATTTT,CASSTPFTSGGAIDTQYF
TRBJ1-5,once,.,TRBV28,TGTGCCAGCAGCAGGGCCCTTAATCAGCCCCAGCATTTT,CASSRALNQPQHF
TRBJ2-5,.,.,TRBV7-6,TGTGCCAGCAGCCGAATAGCCTCAGAGACCCAGTACTTC,CASSRIASETQYF
TRBJ2-7,.,.,TRBV30,TGTGCCTGCAGAGGTGTCTACGAGCAGTACTTC,CACRGVYEQYF
TRBJ1-1,.,.,TRBV6-1,TGTGCCAGCAGTATAACCACAGACACTGAAGCTTTCTTT,CASSITTDTEAFF
TRBJ2-2,.,.,TRBV6-5,TGTGCCAGCAGGCCGTCACAGAACACCGGGGAGCTGTTTTTT,CASRPSQNTGELFF
TRBJ2-5,.,.,TRBV5-1,TGCGCCAGCAGCTGGGGTAATAGTAGAGGGGAGACCCAGTACTTC,CASSWGNSRGETQYF
TRBJ1-5,.,.,TRBV15,TGTGCCACCAGCAGAGAGTCTCCGGGGGTAAGCAATCAGCCCCAGCATTTT,CATSRESPGVSNQPQHF
TRBJ2-5,.,.,TRBV5-1,TGCGCCAGCAGCTTGGCCGGGGGTTCAGGAGAGACCCAGTACTTC,CASSLAGGSGETQYF
TRBJ2-7,.,.,TRBV7-9,TGTTCCAGCAGCTTAGATCGGTCCGAGCAGTACTTC,CSSSLDRSEQYF
TRBJ1-2,.,.,TRBV5-1,TGCGCCAGCAGCCCGGACAGCTTTAACTATGGCTACACCTTC,CASSPDSFNYGYTF
TRBJ2-5,.,TRBD1,TRBV6-5,TGTGCCAGCAGCACCCCAGGGGGCGTGGGGACCCAGTACTTC,CASSTPGGVGTQYF
TRBJ2-3,.,.,TRBV2,TGTGCCAGCAGTGGGGGCAGGGTAATTGATACGCAGTATTTT,CASSGGRVIDTQYF
TRBJ2-5,.,.,TRBV5-1,TGCGCCAGCAGCACGATACCGGGAGTTCAAGAGACCCAGTACTTC,CASSTIPGVQETQYF
TRBJ2-3,.,TRBD2,TRBV28,TGTGCCAGCAGTCTCCCCACGACTAGCCTTACAGTAGATACGCAGTATTTT,CASSLPTTSLTVDTQYF
TRBJ2-1,.,.,TRBV7-8,TGTGCCAGCAGCTCCCTCAATGAGCAGTTCTTC,CASSSLNEQFF
TRBJ1-1,.,.,TRBV6-6,TGTGCCAGCAGTCAGAGTCGACACAGCAACACTGAAGCTTTCTTT,CASSQSRHSNTEAFF
TRBJ2-1,.,TRBD2,TRBV5-1,TGCGCCAGCAGCTCCCAGGGACTAGCGGGAGGAATGTTCTTC,CASSSQGLAGGMFF
TRBJ2-7,.,.,TRBV10-3,TGTGCCATCAGTGAACCTCAGGGCACTGAGAACGAGCAGTACTTC,CAISEPQGTENEQYF
TRBJ1-5,.,TRBD1,TRBV19,TGTGCCAGTAGTAGGTACCGGGACAGTAAAGCTCAGCCCCAGCATTTT,CASSRYRDSKAQPQHF
TRBJ2-3,.,TRBD2,TRBV7-2,TGTGCCAGCAGTTATCGACTAGCGGGGGGCACAGATACGCAGTATTTT,CASSYRLAGGTDTQYF
TRBJ2-7,.,.,TRBV27,TGTGCCAGCAGTTTAGGCGGAACCTACGAGCAGTACTTC,CASSLGGTYEQYF
TRBJ2-3,.,TRBD2,TRBV9,TGTGCCAGCAGCCTTCCAGCGGGAGTCCCCACAGATACGCAGTATTTT,CASSLPAGVPTDTQYF
TRBJ2-3,.,TRBD2,TRBV4-3,TGCGCCAGCAGCCAATCTAGCGGGGGGGTCACAGATACGCAGTATTTT,CASSQSSGGVTDTQYF
TRBJ2-5,.,.,TRBV9,TGTGCCAGCAGCCCGGGGGTCGACAGACAAGAGACCCAGTACTTC,CASSPGVDRQETQYF
TRBJ1-1,.,TRBD1,TRBV6-1,TGTGCCAGCAGTGCCGACAGGGGGTTGCGGACTGAAGCTTTCTTT,CASSADRGLRTEAFF
TRBJ1-1,.,.,TRBV7-2,TGTGCCACCCCCCCCAGGACCGGGGACACTGAAGCTTTCTTT,CATPPRTGDTEAFF
TRBJ1-3,.,TRBD1,TRBV9,TGTGCCAGCAGCGGAGGGACAGGCCGAGATACTGGAAACACCATATATTTT,CASSGGTGRDTGNTIYF
TRBJ1-2,.,.,TRBV28,TGTGCCAGCACCCGGACAATTGCCTATGGCTACACCTTC,CASTRTIAYGYTF
TRBJ2-1,.,TRBD2,TRBV7-3,TGTGCCAGCAGCTTAACTAGCGGGAGCGGCGCCTTCTTC,CASSLTSGSGAFF
TRBJ2-1,.,TRBD2,TRBV5-4,TGTGCCAGCAGCAAAAGCGGGAGGGCCTTTGATGAGCAGTTCTTC,CASSKSGRAFDEQFF
TRBJ2-3,.,.,TRBV7-6,TGTGCCAGCAGCTTGCTGGGGACTAGCACAGATACGCAGTATTTT,CASSLLGTSTDTQYF
TRBJ2-1,.,.,TRBV6-5,TGTGCCAGCAGTTCCCCAGGACTGGCTCATGAGCAGTTCTTC,CASSSPGLAHEQFF
TRBJ1-6,once,.,TRBV10-3,TGTGCCATCAGTGGGGGCAATTCACCCCTCCACTTT,CAISGGNSPLHF
TRBJ2-1,.,.,TRBV28,TGTGCCAGCAGTGGGGGCGGGGAGCGGGGGTTCTTC,CASSGGGERGFF
TRBJ2-5,.,TRBD2,TRBV27,TGTGCCAGCAGGCTTGGGGGGGGGTGGAGGGAGACCCAGTACTTC,CASRLGGGWRETQYF
TRBJ2-1,few,TRBD2,TRBV27,TGTGCCAGCAGTTTATCTAGCGGGGGCTCCTACAATGAGCAGTTCTTC,CASSLSSGGSYNEQFF
TRBJ1-1,.,.,TRBV9,TGTGCCAGCAGCGTCTGTGAGAAACTCCCGAACACTGAAGCTTTCTTT,CASSVCEKLPNTEAFF